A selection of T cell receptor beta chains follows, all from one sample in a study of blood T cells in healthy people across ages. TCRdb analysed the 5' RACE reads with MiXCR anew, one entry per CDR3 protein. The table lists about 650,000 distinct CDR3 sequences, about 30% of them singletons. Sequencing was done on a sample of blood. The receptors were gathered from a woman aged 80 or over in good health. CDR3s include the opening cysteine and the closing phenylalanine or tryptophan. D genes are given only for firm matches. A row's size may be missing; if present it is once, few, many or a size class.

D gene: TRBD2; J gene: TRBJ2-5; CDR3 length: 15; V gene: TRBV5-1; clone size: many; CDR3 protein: CASSLSGGFQETQYF; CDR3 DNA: TGCGCCAGCAGCTTAAGCGGGGGCTTCCAAGAGACCCAGTACTTC
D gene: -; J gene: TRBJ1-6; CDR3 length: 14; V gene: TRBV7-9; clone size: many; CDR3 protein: CASSRNRDNSPLHF; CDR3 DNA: TGTGCCAGCAGCCGTAACAGGGATAATTCACCCCTCCACTTT
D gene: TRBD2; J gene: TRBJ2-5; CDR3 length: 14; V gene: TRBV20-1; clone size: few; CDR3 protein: CSAGLAGGEETQYF; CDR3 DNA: TGCAGTGCCGGACTAGCGGGGGGGGAAGAGACCCAGTACTTC
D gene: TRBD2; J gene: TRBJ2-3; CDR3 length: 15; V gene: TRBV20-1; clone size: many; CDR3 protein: CSARDWRGGVDTQYF; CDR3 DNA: TGCAGTGCTAGAGATTGGCGGGGGGGTGTGGATACGCAGTATTTT
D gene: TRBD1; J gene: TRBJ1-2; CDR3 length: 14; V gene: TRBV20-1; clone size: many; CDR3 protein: CSATGQGWGYGYTF; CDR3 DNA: TGCAGTGCGACGGGACAGGGTTGGGGCTATGGCTACACCTTC
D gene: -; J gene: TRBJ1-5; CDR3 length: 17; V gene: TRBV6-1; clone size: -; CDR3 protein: CASSEVSEGAIYQPQHF; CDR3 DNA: TGTGCCAGCAGTGAAGTATCCGAAGGGGCGATTTACCAGCCCCAGCATTTT
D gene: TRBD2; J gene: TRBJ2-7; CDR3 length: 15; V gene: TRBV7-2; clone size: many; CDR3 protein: CASSAMGTSGGEQYF; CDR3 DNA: TGTGCCAGCAGCGCGATGGGGACTAGCGGGGGCGAGCAGTACTTC
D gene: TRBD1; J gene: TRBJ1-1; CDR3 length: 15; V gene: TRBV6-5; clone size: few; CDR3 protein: CASSYPGQGITEAFF; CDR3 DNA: TGTGCCAGCAGTTACCCGGGACAGGGGATCACTGAAGCTTTCTTT
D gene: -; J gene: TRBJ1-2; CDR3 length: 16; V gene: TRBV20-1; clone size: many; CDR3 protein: CSATGESGEKYYGYTF; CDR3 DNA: TGCAGTGCGACCGGCGAAAGTGGGGAGAAGTACTATGGCTACACCTTC
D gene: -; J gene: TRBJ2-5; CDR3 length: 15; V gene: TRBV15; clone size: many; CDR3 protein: CATSPRRGRIETQYF; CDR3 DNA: TGTGCCACCAGCCCCCGACGAGGAAGGATCGAGACCCAGTACTTC
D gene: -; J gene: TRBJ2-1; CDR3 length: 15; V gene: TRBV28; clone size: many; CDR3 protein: CASTRGAGSYNEQFF; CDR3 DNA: TGTGCCAGCACCCGAGGGGCGGGGTCCTACAATGAGCAGTTCTTC
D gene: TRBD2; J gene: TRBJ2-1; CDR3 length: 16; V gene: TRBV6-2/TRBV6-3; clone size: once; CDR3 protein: CASSFLTGGPKNEQFF; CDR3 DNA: TGTGCCAGCAGTTTCCTAACGGGGGGGCCTAAGAATGAGCAGTTCTTC
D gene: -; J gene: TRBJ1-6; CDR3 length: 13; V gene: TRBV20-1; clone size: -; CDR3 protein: CSATGRLNSPLHF; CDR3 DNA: TGCAGTGCTACCGGACGGCTAAATTCACCCCTCCACTTT
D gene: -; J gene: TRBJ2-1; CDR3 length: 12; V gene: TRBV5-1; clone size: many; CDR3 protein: CASSFDRNEQFF; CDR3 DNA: TGCGCCAGCAGCTTCGACAGAAATGAGCAGTTCTTC
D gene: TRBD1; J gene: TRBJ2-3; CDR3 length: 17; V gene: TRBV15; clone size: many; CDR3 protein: CATSSGSGQGSTDTQYF; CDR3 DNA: TGTGCCACCAGCAGTGGATCGGGACAGGGTAGCACAGATACGCAGTATTTT
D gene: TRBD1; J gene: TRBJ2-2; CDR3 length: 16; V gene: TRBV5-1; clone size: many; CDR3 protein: CASSSGTGGNTGELFF; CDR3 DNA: TGCGCCAGCAGCTCTGGGACAGGGGGTAACACCGGGGAGCTGTTTTTT
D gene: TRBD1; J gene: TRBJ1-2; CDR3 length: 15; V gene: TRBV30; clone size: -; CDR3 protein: CAWTWDRGRGYGYTF; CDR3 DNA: TGTGCCTGGACCTGGGACAGGGGGCGAGGCTATGGCTACACCTTC
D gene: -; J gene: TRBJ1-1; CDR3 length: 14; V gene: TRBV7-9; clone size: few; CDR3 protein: CASSSDRMNTEAFF; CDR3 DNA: TGTGCCAGCAGTTCTGACAGAATGAACACTGAAGCTTTCTTT
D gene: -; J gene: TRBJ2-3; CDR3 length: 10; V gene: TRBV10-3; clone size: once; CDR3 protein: CAIGEDTQYF; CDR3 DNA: TGTGCCATTGGGGAAGATACGCAGTATTTT
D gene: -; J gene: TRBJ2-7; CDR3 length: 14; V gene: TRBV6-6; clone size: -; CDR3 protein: CASRPRGAGYEQYF; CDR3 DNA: TGTGCCAGCAGGCCCAGAGGGGCAGGCTACGAGCAGTACTTC
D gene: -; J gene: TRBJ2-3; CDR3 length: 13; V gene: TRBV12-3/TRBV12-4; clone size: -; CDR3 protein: CASRTVGTDAQYF; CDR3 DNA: TGTGCCAGCCGGACAGTGGGTACAGATGCGCAGTATTTT
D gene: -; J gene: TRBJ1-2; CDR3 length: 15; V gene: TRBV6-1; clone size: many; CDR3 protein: CASSNLRTANYGYTF; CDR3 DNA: TGTGCCAGCAGTAACTTACGGACAGCGAACTATGGCTACACCTTC
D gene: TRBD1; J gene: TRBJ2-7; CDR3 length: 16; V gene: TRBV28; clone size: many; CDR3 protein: CASSLYGTGVSYEQYF; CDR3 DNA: TGTGCCAGCAGTTTATATGGGACAGGGGTCTCCTACGAGCAGTACTTC
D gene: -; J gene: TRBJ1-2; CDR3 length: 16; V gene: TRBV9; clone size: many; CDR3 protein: CASSERGVGRNYGYTF; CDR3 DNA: TGTGCCAGCAGCGAGAGGGGAGTGGGGAGGAACTATGGCTACACCTTC
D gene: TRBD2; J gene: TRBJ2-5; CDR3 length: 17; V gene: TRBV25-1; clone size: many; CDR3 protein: CASSGGTSGGPQETQYF; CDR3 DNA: TGTGCCAGCAGTGGCGGGACTAGCGGGGGGCCCCAAGAGACCCAGTACTTC
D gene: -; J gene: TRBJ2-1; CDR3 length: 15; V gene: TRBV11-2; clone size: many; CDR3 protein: CASRESGRAYNEQFF; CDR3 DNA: TGTGCCAGCAGGGAATCAGGCAGGGCCTACAATGAGCAGTTCTTC
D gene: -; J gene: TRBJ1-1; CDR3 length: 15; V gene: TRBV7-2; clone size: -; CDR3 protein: CASSLALYRVTEAFF; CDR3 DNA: TGTGCCAGCAGCTTAGCGCTGTACAGGGTCACTGAAGCTTTCTTT
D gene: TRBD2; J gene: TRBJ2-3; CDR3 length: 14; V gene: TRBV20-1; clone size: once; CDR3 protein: CSAVGSGSEDTQYF; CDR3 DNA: TGCAGTGCGGTCGGTAGCGGGTCGGAGGATACGCAGTATTTT
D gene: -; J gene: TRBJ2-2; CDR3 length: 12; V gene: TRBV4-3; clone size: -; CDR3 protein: CASSQERGELFF; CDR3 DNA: TGCGCCAGCAGCCAAGAACGGGGGGAGCTGTTTTTT
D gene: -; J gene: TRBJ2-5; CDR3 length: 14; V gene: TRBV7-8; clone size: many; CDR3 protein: CASSINRAQETQYF; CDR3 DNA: TGTGCCAGCAGCATAAATCGGGCCCAAGAGACCCAGTACTTC
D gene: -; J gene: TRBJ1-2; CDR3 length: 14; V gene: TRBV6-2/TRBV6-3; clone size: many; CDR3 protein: CASSQLEAFYGYTF; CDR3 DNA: TGTGCCAGCTCACAGCTGGAGGCGTTCTATGGCTACACCTTC
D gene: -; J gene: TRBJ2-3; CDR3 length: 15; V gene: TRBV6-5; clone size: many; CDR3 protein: CASSYGGSSTDTQYF; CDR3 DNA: TGTGCCAGCAGTTACGGGGGTTCCTCTACAGATACGCAGTATTTT
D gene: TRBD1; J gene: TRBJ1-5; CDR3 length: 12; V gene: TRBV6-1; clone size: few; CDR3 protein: CASSERGRIQHF; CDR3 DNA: TGTGCCAGCAGTGAAAGGGGGCGAATCCAGCATTTT
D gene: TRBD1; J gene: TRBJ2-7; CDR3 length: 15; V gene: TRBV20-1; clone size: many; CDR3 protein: CSARDLGQGFYEQYF; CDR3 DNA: TGCAGTGCTAGAGATCTCGGACAGGGCTTTTACGAGCAGTACTTC
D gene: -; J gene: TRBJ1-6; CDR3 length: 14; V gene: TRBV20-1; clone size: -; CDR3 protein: CSASYDQDESPLHF; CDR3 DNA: TGCAGTGCTAGTTATGACCAGGATGAGTCACCCCTCCACTTT
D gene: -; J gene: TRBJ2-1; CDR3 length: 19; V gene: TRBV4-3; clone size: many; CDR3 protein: CASSHLSGDHRDPYNEQFF; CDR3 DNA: TGCGCCAGCAGCCACCTATCGGGCGATCACAGGGACCCGTACAATGAGCAGTTCTTC
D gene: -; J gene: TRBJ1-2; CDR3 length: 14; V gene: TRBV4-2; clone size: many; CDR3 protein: CASSQVVGLEVVTF; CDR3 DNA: TGTGCCAGCAGCCAAGTTGTGGGACTGGAAGTAGTCACCTTC
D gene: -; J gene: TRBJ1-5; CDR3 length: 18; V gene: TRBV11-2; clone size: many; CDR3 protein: CASSLNTMGRGRNQPQHF; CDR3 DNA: TGTGCCAGCAGCTTAAATACAATGGGCAGGGGCAGAAATCAGCCCCAGCATTTT
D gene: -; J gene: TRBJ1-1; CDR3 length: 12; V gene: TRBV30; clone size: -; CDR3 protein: CAGGETNTEAFF; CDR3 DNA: TGTGCCGGGGGGGAGACGAACACTGAAGCTTTCTTT
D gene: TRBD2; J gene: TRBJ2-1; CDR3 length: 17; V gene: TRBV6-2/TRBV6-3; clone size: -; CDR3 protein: CASSYRASGGLNNEQFF; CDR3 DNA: TGTGCCAGCAGTTACCGGGCCAGCGGGGGGTTAAACAATGAGCAGTTCTTC
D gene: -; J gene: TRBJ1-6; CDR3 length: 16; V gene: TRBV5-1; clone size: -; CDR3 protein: CASSLVTSNYNSPLHF; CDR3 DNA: TGCGCCAGCAGCTTGGTTACGAGCAACTATAATTCACCCCTCCACTTT
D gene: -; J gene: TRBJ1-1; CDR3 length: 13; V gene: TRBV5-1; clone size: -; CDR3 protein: CASGFGKNTEAFF; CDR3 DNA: TGCGCCAGCGGCTTTGGTAAGAACACTGAAGCTTTCTTT